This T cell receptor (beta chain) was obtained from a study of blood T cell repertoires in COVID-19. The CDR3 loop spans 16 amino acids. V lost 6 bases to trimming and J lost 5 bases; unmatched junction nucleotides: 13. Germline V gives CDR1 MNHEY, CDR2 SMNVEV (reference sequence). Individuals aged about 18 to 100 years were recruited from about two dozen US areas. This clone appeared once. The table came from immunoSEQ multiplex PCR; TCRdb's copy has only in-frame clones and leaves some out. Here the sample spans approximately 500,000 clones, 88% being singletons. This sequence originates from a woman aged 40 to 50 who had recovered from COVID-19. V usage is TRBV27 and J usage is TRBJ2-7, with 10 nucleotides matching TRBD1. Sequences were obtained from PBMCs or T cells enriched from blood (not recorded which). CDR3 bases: TGTGCCAGCAGGCTGAACGGGGACAGGGGACGAAACGAGCAGTACTTC. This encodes CASRLNGDRGRNEQYF.